This TCR beta chain appears in the sequencing data of a study of shared clonotypes between healthy human individuals. About the study: The study drew on a couple of women and a few men aged 18 to 49 as donors.

The V gene end was trimmed by 2 bases and the J gene end by 3 bases; junction bases not matched to a gene: 7. The CDR3 is 16 amino acids. Germline CDR1 and CDR2: MGHRA and YSYEKL. The donors, all of them Caucasian adults, lived in Nashville, Tennessee. Data came from immunoSEQ multiplex PCR; TCRdb stores just in-frame clones and leaves some out. The table shows about 450,000 clones, with about 85% occurring only once. The TCR comes from a woman in her thirties or forties in good health. Some clones in this sample may be carry-over from other donors' samples. The sequenced sample consisted of PBMCs. The genes are TRBV4-1 and TRBJ2-7; 10 bases line up with TRBD2. In DNA, the CDR3 is TGCGCCAGCAGCCAAACCGGGCTAGCGGGAGACTACGAGCAGTACTTC. Translated: CASSQTGLAGDYEQYF.